Below are 14 T cell receptor beta chains sequenced from a single sample in a study of identical twins. Each CDR3 protein is one row after TCRdb ran MiXCR on the 5' RACE reads. The table shows around 690,000 distinct CDR3 sequences, with around 21% occurring only once. The same sample was also studied in work on T cells expressing NK-cell markers.

Input material: PBMCs. These receptors originate from a woman under 30 in good health.

There are many counts of this clonotype. CDR3 sequence reads: CASSVGGSNQPQHF. The CDR3 DNA reads TGTGCCAGCAGCGTGGGGGGCAGCAATCAGCCCCAGCATTTT. The chain couples TRBV9 to TRBJ1-5; D may be TRBD1 (6 bases). V was clipped by 2 bases and J by 1 base, with 7 bases between them. This CDR3 spans 14 amino acids. The germline V gene has CDR1 SGDLS and CDR2 YYNGEE.

The V and J genes are TRBV6-5 and TRBJ2-6; no definite D call. CDR1 and CDR2 from the germline V gene are MNHEY and SVGAGI. Trimming pared 2 bases from V and 4 bases from J, leaving 6 bases between. The CDR3 runs 14 residues. The CDR3 protein is CASSYNPGANVLTF. The CDR3 region has the DNA TGTGCCAGCAGTTACAATCCGGGGGCCAACGTCCTGACTTTC.

This clonotype came up a few times. This rearrangement joins TRBV13 to TRBJ2-7; the D call may be TRBD1 or TRBD2 (5 bases each). Germline CDR1 is PRHDT and CDR2 is FYEKMQ (reference sequence). The CDR3 is 14 amino acids. Trimming cost V 5 bases and J 2 bases, with 13 bases left between them. The CDR3 DNA reads as TGTGCCAGCAGCCAGGGAGTTGGGCCCTACGAGCAGTACTTC. It translates to CASSQGVGPYEQYF.

This clonotype was found a few times. The gene calls are TRBV6-1 and TRBJ1-2, with 10 bases identical to TRBD1. Germline loops: CDR1 MNHNS, CDR2 SASEGT. The CDR3 loop spans 13 amino acids. The trim removed 8 bases at V and 7 bases at J, leaving 7 bases unmatched. The CDR3 loop is CASGRQGASGYTF. The CDR3 DNA is TGTGCCAGCGGGAGACAGGGGGCCAGTGGCTACACCTTC.

This clonotype was seen only a few times. The chain links TRBV12-3 or TRBV12-4 to TRBJ1-2; 11 bases fit TRBD1. There are 12 residues in the CDR3. V shed 8 bases and J 6 bases; nucleotides not matched to a gene: 2. The CDR3 sequence is CASGGQGDGYTF. The CDR3 DNA is TGTGCCAGCGGGGGACAGGGGGATGGCTACACCTTC.

Ten or more counts support this clonotype. CDR3 DNA sequence: TGCGCCAGCAGCCCCCAAATAGGGTCAAGTGATGAAAAACTGTTTTTT. It specifies CASSPQIGSSDEKLFF. The chain employs TRBV4-1 and TRBJ1-4, with D hard to call. There are 16 residues in the CDR3. Germline CDR1 and CDR2: MGHRA and YSYEKL. Between the trimmed V and J ends, which lost 4 bases and 6 bases, there was a span of 18 bases.

This clonotype was seen ten or more times. The chain couples TRBV24-1 to TRBJ2-3; the D call may be TRBD1 or TRBD2 (5 bases each). The CDR3 is 16 amino acids. Trimming cost V 2 bases and J 2 bases, with 13 bases left between them. Germline V gene sequence: CDR1 KGHDR, CDR2 SFDVKD. CDR3 residues: CATSDYRDGNTDTQYF. In DNA, the CDR3 is TGTGCCACCAGTGATTACCGGGACGGAAACACAGATACGCAGTATTTT.

This chain connects TRBV5-1 to TRBJ2-5; 10 nucleotides align to TRBD2. The V and J ends lost 4 bases and 1 base, in that order; junction bases with no gene match: 10. The CDR3 is made up of 17 amino acids. In germline, CDR1 is SGHRS, CDR2 YFSETQ. The CDR3 loop is CASSPRQGTSVQETQYF. CDR3 in DNA: TGCGCCAGCAGCCCTCGTCAAGGGACTAGCGTCCAAGAGACCCAGTACTTC.

V usage is TRBV6-2 or TRBV6-3 and J usage is TRBJ2-1, with TRBD2 matching 8 bases. CDR1 and CDR2 from the germline V gene are MNHEY and SVGEGT. The junction had 3 bases not matched to a gene; V was cut back by 2 bases and J by 6 bases. The CDR3 consists of 14 residues. The CDR3, as DNA: TGTGCCAGCAGTTACACCCTAGCGGGCAATGAGCAGTTCTTC. Translation gives CASSYTLAGNEQFF.

The chain links TRBV7-9 to TRBJ2-1, with 7 bases identical to TRBD2. The CDR3 is made up of 17 amino acids. Germline trimming cut 5 bases from V and 4 bases from J; bases unmatched to any gene: 14. CDR1 is SEHNR and CDR2 is FQNEAQ in the germline V gene (reference sequence). The DNA of the CDR3 is TGTGCCAGCAGCCCAAGAGCCCCGGGAGGTTTTTACAATGAGCAGTTCTTC. Translated: CASSPRAPGGFYNEQFF.

The chain joins TRBV6-5 to TRBJ2-7, with D uncertain. Germline-derived CDR1 and CDR2 are MNHEY and SVGAGI. V was pared by 0 bases and J by 2 bases, with 11 bases between. The CDR3 loop spans 15 amino acids. CDR3 sequence: CASSYSTGFAYEQYF. CDR3 nucleotides: TGTGCCAGCAGTTACTCGACCGGGTTCGCCTACGAGCAGTACTTC.

The sample holds many counts of this clonotype. This chain connects TRBV6-2 or TRBV6-3 to TRBJ2-6; D possibly corresponds to TRBD1 (6 bases). V was trimmed by 2 bases and J by 2 bases, leaving 7 bases between them. Germline values: CDR1 MNHEY, CDR2 SVGEGT. The CDR3 spans 15 residues. Here the CDR3 reads CASSYTGTGANVLTF. The CDR3 DNA reads TGTGCCAGCAGTTACACAGGGACTGGGGCCAACGTCCTGACTTTC.

This clonotype was seen more than once but under ten times. This rearrangement joins TRBV5-1 to TRBJ2-7; D might be TRBD1 (6 bases). This CDR3 comprises 14 residues. Germline CDR1 is SGHRS and CDR2 is YFSETQ. The germline V and J ends were trimmed by 5 bases and 2 bases, with 14 bases remaining between them. CDR3 DNA: TGCGCCAGCAGACCCCGGGACAACGCCTACGAGCAGTACTTC. Its translation is CASRPRDNAYEQYF.

This clonotype was recorded once. This chain joins TRBV18 and TRBJ2-4, with 9 bases identical to TRBD1. Germline V gives CDR1 KGHSH, CDR2 LQKENI. V dropped 3 bases and J dropped 6; count of bases not matched to a gene: 3. The CDR3 sequence is 14 residues long. CDR3 nucleotide sequence: TGTGCCAGCTCACCGGGACAGGGTGGAAACATTCAGTACTTC. It specifies CASSPGQGGNIQYF.